This TCR beta chain came from a study of naive and memory T cell subsets. Study-level findings and limits: TCR transcript changes with activation or differentiation may affect this RNA method.

Germline trimming cut 0 bases from V and 3 bases from J; bases unmatched to any gene: 9. Germline CDR1 and CDR2: LGHNA and YSLEER. The CDR3 has 18 amino acids. Ligated cDNA underwent four rounds of PCR with nested alpha and beta constant region primers and SP2. Via MiXCR, TCRdb re-called the 5' RACE reads, giving one row per CDR3 protein. The repertoire consists of around 56,000 distinct CDR3 sequences, with 6.5% to 8.5% occurring once and the leading ten covering around 9.8%. This clonotype was detected only a few times. Its antigen is unknown. A UMI-containing oligonucleotide was joined by 3' ligation to the TCR cDNA template. Whole-blood samples were 2 to 3 ml of peripheral blood from healthy adult volunteers.

The sequence was obtained from a female donor in good health. This rearrangement joins TRBV4-3 to TRBJ2-2; 8 bases map to TRBD2. The CDR3 coding sequence is TGCGCCAGCAGCCAAGATCCGCGGGGGGTGGCGGACACCGGGGAGCTGTTTTTT. It specifies CASSQDPRGVADTGELFF.